One and the same sample provided the 20 T cell receptor beta chains below, sequenced in a study of control samples from healthy donors and cancer patients. Only in-frame clones appear in the TCRdb table, and some are missing; sequencing was by immunoSEQ multiplex PCR. Found here are roughly 73,000 clones, 92% of them singletons; the top ten hold 5.8%. The sequenced sample was blood. All receptors derive from a woman aged 55-75 years in good health.

This chain links TRBV6-6 with TRBJ2-7; the match to TRBD2 covers 7 bases. From germline, CDR1 is MNHNY and CDR2 SVGAGI (reference sequence). V trimming: 6 bases; J trimming: 0 bases; junction bases outside the gene matches: 8. The CDR3 runs 15 residues. The CDR3 DNA sequence: TGTGCCAGCAGGAGCGGGACTTCAAACTCCTACGAGCAGTACTTC. As protein: CASRSGTSNSYEQYF.

This rearrangement joins TRBV5-8 to TRBJ1-5; D perhaps matches TRBD1 (5 bases). V lost 1 base and J lost 3, with 8 bases in between. The CDR3 totals 14 residues. Germline CDR1 reads SGHTS; CDR2 reads YDEGEE. The DNA of the CDR3 is TGTGCCAGCAGCTTGTGGGGGTACAATCAGCCCCAGCATTTT. Its protein is CASSLWGYNQPQHF.

This chain joins TRBV18 and TRBJ2-1; D is unclear. Germline CDR1 KGHSH, CDR2 LQKENI. The CDR3 runs to 15 residues. V was pared by 0 bases and J by 9 bases, with 15 bases between. The CDR3 DNA is TGTGCCAGCTCACCACCCTCAAAATCTATTGGTGAGCAGTTCTTC. Amino acid sequence: CASSPPSKSIGEQFF.

The gene calls are TRBV6-5 and TRBJ1-3, with no clear D. CDR1 and CDR2 (germline): MNHEY, SVGAGI. The V end was cut by 0 bases, the J end by 1 base, with 7 bases between. The CDR3 runs to 15 residues. The CDR3 region is CASSYSFGSGNTIYF. CDR3 DNA sequence: TGTGCCAGCAGTTACTCATTCGGTTCTGGAAACACCATATATTTT.

The chain uses TRBV18 and TRBJ2-2; D is ambiguous. Trimming took 0 bases from V and 6 from J, leaving 8 bases between them. This CDR3 comprises 14 residues. Germline-derived CDR1 and CDR2 are KGHSH and LQKENI. The CDR3 sequence is CASSPPFRSGELFF. The DNA of the CDR3 is TGTGCCAGCTCACCACCGTTCAGATCCGGGGAGCTGTTTTTT.

J is TRBJ1-5 and V is TRBV6-2 or TRBV6-3, with TRBD1 matching over 8 bases. In germline, CDR1 is MNHEY, CDR2 SVGEGT. CDR3 length: 14 amino acids. With 0 bases clipped from V and 8 bases from J, the junction kept 3 bases outside the gene matches. The CDR3 here is CASSYSQGAKPQHF. DNA for the CDR3: TGTGCCAGCAGTTACTCCCAGGGGGCCAAGCCCCAGCATTTT.

J is TRBJ2-7 and V is TRBV19; possibly TRBD2 for D (6 bases). Germline values: CDR1 LNHDA, CDR2 SQIVND (reference sequence). Trimming left V 4 bases short and J 2 bases short, with 15 bases between. CDR3 length: 15 residues. The CDR3, as DNA: TGTGCCAGTAGTAGGAGGGGAGGTTCCACCTACGAGCAGTACTTC. It translates to CASSRRGGSTYEQYF.

This rearrangement joins TRBV6-1 to TRBJ1-5; D remains unclear. Between the trimmed V and J ends, which lost 3 bases and 5 bases, there was a span of 8 bases. The length of the CDR3 is 13 residues. Germline CDR1 MNHNS, CDR2 SASEGT. In DNA, the CDR3 is TGTGCCAGCAGTGATTGGGGAGATCAGCCCCAGCATTTT. Translating gives CASSDWGDQPQHF.

The chain carries TRBV4-3 and TRBJ2-7; 9 bases align to TRBD1. The germline gives CDR1 LGHNA, CDR2 YSLEER. Unmatched junction bases numbered 3, after V lost 4 bases and J lost 2 bases. The length of the CDR3 is 14 residues. CDR3 residues: CASSRTGEPYEQYF. As DNA, the CDR3 is TGCGCCAGCAGCCGGACAGGGGAACCCTACGAGCAGTACTTC.

This chain connects TRBV18 to TRBJ1-5, with D maybe TRBD1 (5 bases). Germline V gene sequence: CDR1 KGHSH, CDR2 LQKENI. Trimming left V 0 bases short and J 3 bases short, with 6 bases between. This CDR3 has 14 residues. CDR3 in DNA: TGTGCCAGCTCACCACCAGGGACCAATCAGCCCCAGCATTTT. Protein sequence: CASSPPGTNQPQHF. The whole variable domain, filled in from reference TRBV18 and TRBJ1-5, reads NAGVMQNPRHLVRRRGQEARLRCSPMKGHSHVYWYRQLPEEGLKFMVYLQKENIIDESGMPKERFSAEFPKEGPSILRIQQVVRGDSAAYFCASSPPGTNQPQHFGDGTRLSIL.

The rearrangement joins TRBV6-2 or TRBV6-3 to TRBJ2-7; D gene uncertain. The CDR3 spans 14 residues. Germline lookup yields CDR1 MNHEY and CDR2 SVGEGT. V lost 5 bases, J lost 5 bases, and 16 bases lay in between. CDR3 residues: CASSETRPGHEQYF. As DNA, the CDR3 is TGTGCCAGCAGTGAGACCCGACCTGGGCACGAGCAGTACTTC.

The chain uses TRBV24-1 and TRBJ1-5; 8 bases agree with TRBD1. CDR1 and CDR2 from the germline V gene are KGHDR and SFDVKD. The CDR3 is 12 residues long. Unmatched junction bases numbered 2, after V lost 10 bases and J lost 4 bases. The CDR3 sequence is CATGQDNQPQHF. The CDR3 DNA sequence: TGTGCCACGGGACAGGATAATCAGCCCCAGCATTTT.

The chain carries TRBV5-1 and TRBJ1-2, with D maybe TRBD1 (6 bases). The CDR3 loop spans 13 amino acids. With 0 bases removed from V and 8 bases from J, the gap between germline ends came to 11 bases. CDR1 and CDR2 (germline): SGHRS, YFSETQ. CDR3 sequence (DNA): TGCGCCAGCAGCTTGGATGCAGGGGACGGCTACACCTTC. Translation: CASSLDAGDGYTF.

This sequence joins TRBV2 and TRBJ1-3, with D possibly matching TRBD1 (6 bases). Trimming took 6 bases from V and 2 from J, leaving 14 bases between them. The germline CDR1 and CDR2 sequences are SNHLY and FYNNEI. The CDR3 is made up of 15 amino acids. Written as DNA, the CDR3 is TGTGCCAGCAGGCCTCTACAGGGTCCTGGAAACACCATATATTTT. This translates into CASRPLQGPGNTIYF.

The genes are TRBV28 and TRBJ2-2; TRBD1 matches at 8 bases. The CDR3 is made up of 14 amino acids. Germline V CDR1 and CDR2: MDHEN, SYDVKM. After removal of 3 bases from V and 7 bases from J, the junction contained 4 bases not matched to a gene. CDR3 region: CASSFSDRDGELFF. The CDR3 nucleotides read TGTGCCAGCAGTTTTTCGGACAGGGACGGGGAGCTGTTTTTT.

The rearrangement joins TRBV5-1 to TRBJ2-6; 7 bases fit TRBD1. Per the germline V gene, CDR1 is SGHRS and CDR2 is YFSETQ. J gave up 0 bases and V 2 bases, and 5 bases lay outside the gene matches. The CDR3 extends over 17 amino acids. The CDR3 protein is CASSFQGQSSGANVLTF. The CDR3 DNA is TGCGCCAGCAGCTTTCAGGGACAGAGCTCTGGGGCCAACGTCCTGACTTTC.

The chain recombines TRBV11-3 with TRBJ2-3; 10 bases match TRBD2. V was clipped by 5 bases and J by 2 bases; unmatched bases: 7. Germline V gene lookup returns CDR1 SGHNT and CDR2 YENEEA. This CDR3 comprises 16 residues. CDR3 protein: CASSQRTSGNTDTQYF. CDR3 coding DNA: TGTGCCAGCAGCCAGAGGACTAGCGGTAACACAGATACGCAGTATTTT.

This clone has only a few counts. The V call is TRBV29-1, the J call TRBJ1-1; TRBD1 might be the D (6 bases). There are 12 residues in the CDR3. V dropped 7 bases and J dropped 3 bases, with 12 bases sitting between them. Germline V gene sequence: CDR1 SQVTM, CDR2 ANQGSEA. Written as DNA, the CDR3 is TGCAGCGCCAAGACAGGAGACACTGAAGCTTTCTTT. Translated, it gives CSAKTGDTEAFF.

This clone was seen only a few times. The rearrangement joins TRBV3-1 (or the pseudogene TRBV3-2) to TRBJ2-3; the match to TRBD2 covers 10 bases. Germline CDR1 reads LGHDT; CDR2 reads YNNKEL (reference sequence). V gave up 2 bases and J gave up 5 bases; unmatched junction bases: 1. The CDR3 covers 14 residues. The CDR3 loop reads CASSQRLAGDTQYF. The CDR3 DNA follows: TGTGCCAGCAGCCAAAGACTAGCGGGAGATACGCAGTATTTT.

The rearrangement uses TRBV5-1 and TRBJ1-3; a possible D gene is TRBD1 (6 bases). Trimming pared 5 bases from V and 2 bases from J, leaving 11 bases between. The length of the CDR3 is 14 residues. Germline CDR1 is SGHRS and CDR2 is YFSETQ. CDR3 coding DNA: TGCGCCAGCAGGGAACAGGGTACTGGAAACACCATATATTTT. Translation: CASREQGTGNTIYF.